This entry is about one TCR beta chain. Germline-derived CDR1 and CDR2 are LNHDA and SQIVND (reference sequence). The J segment lost 6 bases and the V segment lost 3 bases, leaving 1 base of the junction unmatched. The CDR3 loop spans 12 amino acids. The data stem from a study of blood T cell repertoires in COVID-19. Study-wide context: The United States, Italy and Spain were the sources of the acute and convalescent COVID-19 samples. From T cells, B-cell-depleted T cells, or PBMCs came the material, which was cDNA or gDNA.

Generated by immunoSEQ multiplex PCR, the TCRdb table keeps only in-frame clones and is missing some. This sample has fewer than 120,000 clones, with about 85% found just once. The chain combines TRBV19 with TRBJ1-1; 7 bases match TRBD1. Sample: peripheral blood. The TCR comes from a human donor in a cohort sampled during active COVID-19. The CDR3 nucleotides are TGTGCCAGTAGTATCCAGGGGGCTGAAGCTTTCTTT. Translation: CASSIQGAEAFF.